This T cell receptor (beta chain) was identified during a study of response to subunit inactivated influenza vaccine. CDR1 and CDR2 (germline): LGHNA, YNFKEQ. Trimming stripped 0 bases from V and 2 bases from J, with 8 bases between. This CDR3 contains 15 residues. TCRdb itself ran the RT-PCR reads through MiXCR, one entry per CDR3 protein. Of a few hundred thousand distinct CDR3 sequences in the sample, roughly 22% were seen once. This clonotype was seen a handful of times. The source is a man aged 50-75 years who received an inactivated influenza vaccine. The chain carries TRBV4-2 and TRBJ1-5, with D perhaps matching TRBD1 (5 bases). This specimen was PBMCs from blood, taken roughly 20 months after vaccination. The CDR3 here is CASSQDRDGNQPQHF. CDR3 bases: TGTGCCAGCAGCCAAGACCGGGACGGCAATCAGCCCCAGCATTTT.